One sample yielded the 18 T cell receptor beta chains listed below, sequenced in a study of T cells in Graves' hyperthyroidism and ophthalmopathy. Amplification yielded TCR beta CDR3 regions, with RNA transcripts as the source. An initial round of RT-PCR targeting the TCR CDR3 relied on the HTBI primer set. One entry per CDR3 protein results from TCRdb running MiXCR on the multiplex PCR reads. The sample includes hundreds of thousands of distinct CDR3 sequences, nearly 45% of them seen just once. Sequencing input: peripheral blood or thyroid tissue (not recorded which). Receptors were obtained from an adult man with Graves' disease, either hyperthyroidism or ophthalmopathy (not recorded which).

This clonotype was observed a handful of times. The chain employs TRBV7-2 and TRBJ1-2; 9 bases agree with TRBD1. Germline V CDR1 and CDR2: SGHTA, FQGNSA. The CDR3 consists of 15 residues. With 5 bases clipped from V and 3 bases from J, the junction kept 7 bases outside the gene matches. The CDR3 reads CASSQDRGNDYGYTF. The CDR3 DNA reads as TGTGCCAGCAGCCAGGACAGGGGCAATGACTATGGCTACACCTTC.

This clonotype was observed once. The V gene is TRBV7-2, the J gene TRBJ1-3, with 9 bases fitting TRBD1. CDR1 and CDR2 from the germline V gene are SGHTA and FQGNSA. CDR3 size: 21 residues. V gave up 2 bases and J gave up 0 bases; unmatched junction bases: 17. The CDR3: CASSLTYGQGLESDSGNTIYF. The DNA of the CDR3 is TGTGCCAGCAGCTTAACCTACGGACAGGGGCTTGAATCGGACTCTGGAAACACCATATATTTT.

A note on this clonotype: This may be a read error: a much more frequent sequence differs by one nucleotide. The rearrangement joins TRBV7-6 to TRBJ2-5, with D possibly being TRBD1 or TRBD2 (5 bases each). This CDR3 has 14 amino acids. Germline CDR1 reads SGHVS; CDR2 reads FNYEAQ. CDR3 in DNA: TGTGCCAGCAGTGAGGGCAGGGACCAAGAGACCCAGCACTTC. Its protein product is CASSEGRDQETQHF.

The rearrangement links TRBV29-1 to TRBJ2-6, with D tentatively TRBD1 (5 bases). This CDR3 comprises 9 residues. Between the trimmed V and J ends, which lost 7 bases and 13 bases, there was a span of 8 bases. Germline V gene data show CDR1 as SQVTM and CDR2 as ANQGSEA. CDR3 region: CSADSVLTF. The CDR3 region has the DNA TGCAGCGCTGACAGTGTCCTGACTTTC.

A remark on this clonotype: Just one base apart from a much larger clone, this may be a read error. CDR3 DNA: TGTGCCAGCAAGGGGCAGGGTCGGGTGAACACTGACGCTTTCTTT. Encoded protein: CASKGQGRVNTDAFF. The chain couples TRBV2 to TRBJ1-1, with a tentative D call TRBD1 (5 bases). The CDR3 covers 15 residues. CDR1 is SNHLY, CDR2 FYNNEI, per germline.

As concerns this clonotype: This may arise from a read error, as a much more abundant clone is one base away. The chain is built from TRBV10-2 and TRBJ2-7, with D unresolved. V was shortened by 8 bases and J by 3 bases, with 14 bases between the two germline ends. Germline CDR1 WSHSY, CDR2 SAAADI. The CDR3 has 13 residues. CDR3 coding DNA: TGCGCCAGCGGTCCATGGGGTGTCTACGAGCAGTACTTC. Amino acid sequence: CASGPWGVYEQYF.

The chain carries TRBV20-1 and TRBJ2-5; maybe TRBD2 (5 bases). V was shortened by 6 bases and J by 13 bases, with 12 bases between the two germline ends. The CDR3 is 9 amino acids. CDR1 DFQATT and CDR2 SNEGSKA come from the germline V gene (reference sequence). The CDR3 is CSAPDYRYF. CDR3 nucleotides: TGCAGTGCACCCGACTACAGGTACTTC.

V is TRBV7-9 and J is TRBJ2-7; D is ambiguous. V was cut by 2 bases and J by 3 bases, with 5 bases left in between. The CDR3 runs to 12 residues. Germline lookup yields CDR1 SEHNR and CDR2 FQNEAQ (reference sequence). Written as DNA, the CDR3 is TGTGCCAGCAGCTTACCAGACTACGAGCAGTACTTC. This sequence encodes CASSLPDYEQYF.

This chain's CDR3 is CATSRETSGHRTQYF. For the CDR3, the DNA is TGTGCCACCAGCAGAGAGACTAGCGGACATCGGACCCAGTACTTC. J is TRBJ2-5 and V is TRBV15, with 9 bases lining up with TRBD2. The germline V gene has CDR1 LNHNV and CDR2 YYDKDF (reference sequence). This CDR3 is 15 amino acids long. J was trimmed by 7 bases and V by 0 bases; bases with no gene match: 6. Supplemented by reference TRBV15 and TRBJ2-5, the full variable domain reads DAMVIQNPRYQVTQFGKPVTLSCSQTLNHNVMYWYQQKSSQAPKLLFHYYDKDFNNEADTPDNFQSRRPNTSFCFLDIRSPGLGDTAMYLCATSRETSGHRTQYFGPGTRLLVL.

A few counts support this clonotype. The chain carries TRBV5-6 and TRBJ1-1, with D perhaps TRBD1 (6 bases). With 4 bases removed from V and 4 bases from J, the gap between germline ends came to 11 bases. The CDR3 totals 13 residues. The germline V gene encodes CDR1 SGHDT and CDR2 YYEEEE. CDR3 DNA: TGTGCCAGCAGCCAGGGGCTGAGCACTGAAGCTTTCTTT. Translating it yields CASSQGLSTEAFF.

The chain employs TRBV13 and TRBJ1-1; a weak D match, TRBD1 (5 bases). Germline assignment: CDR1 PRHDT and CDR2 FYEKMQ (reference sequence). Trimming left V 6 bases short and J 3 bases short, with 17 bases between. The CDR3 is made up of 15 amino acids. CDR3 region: CASSLSQGLYTEAFF. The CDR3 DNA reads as TGTGCCAGCAGTTTATCTCAGGGTCTATACACTGAAGCTTTCTTT.

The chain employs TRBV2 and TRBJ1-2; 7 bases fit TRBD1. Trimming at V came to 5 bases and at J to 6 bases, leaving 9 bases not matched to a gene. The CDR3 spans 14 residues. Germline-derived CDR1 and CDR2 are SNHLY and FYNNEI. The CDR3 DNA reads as TGTGCCAGCAGTTTCGAACAGGGGTTCCATGGCTACACCTTC. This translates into CASSFEQGFHGYTF.

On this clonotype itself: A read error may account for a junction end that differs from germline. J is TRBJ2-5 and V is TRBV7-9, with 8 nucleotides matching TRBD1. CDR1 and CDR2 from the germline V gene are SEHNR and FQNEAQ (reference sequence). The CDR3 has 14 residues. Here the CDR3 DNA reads TGTGCCAGCAGCGGACAGGGTTACCAAGGGACCCAGTACTTC. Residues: CASSGQGYQGTQYF.

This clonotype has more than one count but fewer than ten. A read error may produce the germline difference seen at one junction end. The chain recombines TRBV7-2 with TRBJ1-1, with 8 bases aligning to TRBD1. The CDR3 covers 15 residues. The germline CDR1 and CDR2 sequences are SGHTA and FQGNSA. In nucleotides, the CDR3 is TGCGCCAGCAGCCAAGCCGGGACAGGCAACACTGAAGCTTTCTTT. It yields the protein CASSQAGTGNTEAFF.

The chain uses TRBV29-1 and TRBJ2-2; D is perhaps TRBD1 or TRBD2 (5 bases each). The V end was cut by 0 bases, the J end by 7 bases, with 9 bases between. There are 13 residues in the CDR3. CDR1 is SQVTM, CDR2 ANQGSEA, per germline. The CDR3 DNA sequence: TGCAGCGTTGAAGATGGGGGAAACGGGGAGCTGTTTTTT. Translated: CSVEDGGNGELFF.

The DNA for the CDR3 is TGTGCCAGAAATTCCGCCGGGAGCTCCTATAATTCACCCCTCCACTTT. Its translation is CARNSAGSSYNSPLHF. The chain has TRBV2 and TRBJ1-6; D not certain. The CDR3 runs to 16 residues. The germline CDR1 and CDR2 sequences are SNHLY and FYNNEI. The V and J ends lost 9 bases and 0 bases respectively, with 15 bases between them.

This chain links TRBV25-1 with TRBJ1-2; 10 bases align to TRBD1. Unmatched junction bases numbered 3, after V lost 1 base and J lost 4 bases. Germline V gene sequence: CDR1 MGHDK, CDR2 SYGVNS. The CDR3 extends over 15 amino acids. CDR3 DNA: TGTGCCAGCAGTGAATTACGGGACAGGGGCTATGGCTACACCTTC. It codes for CASSELRDRGYGYTF.

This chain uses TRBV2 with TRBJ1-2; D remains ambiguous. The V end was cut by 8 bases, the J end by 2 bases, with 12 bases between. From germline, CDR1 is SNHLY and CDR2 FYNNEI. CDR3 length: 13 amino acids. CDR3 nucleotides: TGTGCCAGCTACGCCGGACCGAACTATGGCTACACCTTC. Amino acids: CASYAGPNYGYTF.